The clone carrying this T cell receptor (beta chain) has a handful of counts. V gave up 4 bases and J gave up 1 base, with 8 bases separating them. CDR1 is ENHRY, CDR2 SYGVKD, per germline. This CDR3 spans 13 amino acids. These data belong to a study of shared clonotypes between healthy human individuals. Produced via immunoSEQ multiplex PCR; TCRdb's table is partial and in-frame only. This sample has fewer than 650,000 clones, with 76% found just once. The TCR originated in a woman in her thirties or forties in good health. Some clones in this sample may be carry-over from other donors' samples. The rearrangement links TRBV10-3 to TRBJ2-7; D possibly corresponds to TRBD2 (6 bases). The sequencing input was PBMCs. The CDR3 reads CAISARGSYEQYF. CDR3 sequence (DNA): TGTGCCATCAGTGCGCGGGGATCCTACGAGCAGTACTTC.